These T cell receptor beta chains were read from a single sample in a study of blood T cell repertoires in COVID-19. Repertoires were generated with immunoSEQ multiplex PCR, while TCRdb's copy carries only in-frame clones and drops some. The sample contains about 220,000 clones, 60% to 85% of which appear only once. The sample consisted of peripheral blood. The receptors here all came from a woman aged 70 to 79 with acute or convalescent COVID-19. The CDR3 runs from the conserved cysteine through the conserved F or W. A D gene is named only where the DNA matches it firmly. Clone size is given for some rows only: seen once, a few or many times, or a class if the clone is expanded.

J gene,clone size,V gene,D gene,CDR3 DNA,CDR3 protein
TRBJ2-3,.,TRBV7-9,.,TGTGCCAGCTCCACCTCGGGGGATACGCAGTATTTT,CASSTSGDTQYF
TRBJ2-1,few,TRBV7-6,TRBD2,TGTGCCAGCAGCCCAGTGTTCAGAGCGGGGGCTTACTCCTACAATGAGCAGTTCTTC,CASSPVFRAGAYSYNEQFF
TRBJ1-1,.,TRBV11-1,.,TGTGCCAGCAGCGACCAACAGGGTGAAGCTTTCTTT,CASSDQQGEAFF
TRBJ2-2,.,TRBV7-6,TRBD1,TGTGCCAGCAGCGGAACAGGGGGGACCACCGGGGAGCTGTTTTTT,CASSGTGGTTGELFF
TRBJ2-1,.,TRBV29-1,.,TGCAGCGTTGAATTCAGGGTACGGAGCTCCTACAATGAGCAGTTCTTC,CSVEFRVRSSYNEQFF
TRBJ1-1,.,TRBV6-5,TRBD1,TGTGCCAGCGGACAGGGCCGGACTGAAGCTTTCTTT,CASGQGRTEAFF
TRBJ1-6,.,TRBV5-1,TRBD1,TGCGCCAGCAGCTTGGATCCAGGGGGCAATTCACCCCTCCACTTT,CASSLDPGGNSPLHF
TRBJ1-1,.,TRBV9,TRBD1,TGTGCCAGCAGCCCAGACAGGGGGCAGTTTTTCATGAACACTGAAGCTTTCTTT,CASSPDRGQFFMNTEAFF
TRBJ2-6,.,TRBV23-1,.,TGCGCCAGCTTCCTTCACCGGGACTCCTGCTCTGGGGCCAACGTCCTGACTTTC,CASFLHRDSCSGANVLTF
TRBJ1-3,few,TRBV23-1,.,TGCGCCAGCAGGGTATCGAGCCAAATCTCTGGAAACACCATATATTTT,CASRVSSQISGNTIYF
TRBJ2-5,.,TRBV5-1,.,TGCGCCAGCAGCTTGTCTTTGTCTTTGGAGACCCAGTACTTC,CASSLSLSLETQYF
TRBJ1-4,.,TRBV5-1,.,TGCGCCAGCAGCTCACAGGGAGTTGGTAATGAAAAACTGTTTTTT,CASSSQGVGNEKLFF
TRBJ2-7,.,TRBV14,TRBD1,TGTGCCAGCAGCCACCGGCGTCCAGGGGGCGCCTACGAGCAGTACTTC,CASSHRRPGGAYEQYF
TRBJ2-5,.,TRBV3-1/TRBV3-2,.,TGTGCCAGCAGCCAATCGGTGGGGGGTTTCGAGACCCAGTACTTC,CASSQSVGGFETQYF
TRBJ1-6,.,TRBV18,.,TGTGCCAGCTCACCGGACCGGGATGGAGCCCTCCACTTT,CASSPDRDGALHF
TRBJ1-5,once,TRBV3-1/TRBV3-2,.,TGTGCCAGCAGCCAAGATACAGTCAATCAGCCCCAGCATTTT,CASSQDTVNQPQHF
TRBJ2-1,.,TRBV5-1,TRBD1,TGCGCCAGCAGCCCGGGACAGGGCTACAATGAGCAGTTCTTC,CASSPGQGYNEQFF
TRBJ2-2,.,TRBV27,TRBD1,TGTGCCAGCAGTTTACAGGGGGCGACCACCGGGGAGCTGTTTTTT,CASSLQGATTGELFF
TRBJ2-3,.,TRBV9,.,TGTGCCAGCAGCGTAGTCCAAGGGGCAGATACGCAGTATTTT,CASSVVQGADTQYF
TRBJ1-2,.,TRBV6-5,TRBD1,TGTGCCAGCAGGACCCTACAGGGGATCTATGGCTACACCTTC,CASRTLQGIYGYTF
TRBJ1-2,.,TRBV12-3/TRBV12-4,TRBD1,TGTGCCAGCAGTGACAGGGTCTATGGCTACACCTTC,CASSDRVYGYTF
TRBJ2-7,.,TRBV10-3,.,TGTGCCATCAGTGAGTTCCCGGGGACCTACGAGCAGTACTTC,CAISEFPGTYEQYF
TRBJ2-3,.,TRBV5-1,TRBD2,TGCGCCAGCAGCGGGACTAGCGGGGGGAGGACCACAGATACGCAGTATTTT,CASSGTSGGRTTDTQYF
TRBJ1-5,once,TRBV12-3/TRBV12-4,.,TGTGCCAGCACCCGAGGGTTTAATCAGCCCCAGCATTTT,CASTRGFNQPQHF
TRBJ2-7,.,TRBV7-6,TRBD2,TGTGCCAGCAGCCCGACTAGCGGGGGGGCCTACGAGCAGTACTTC,CASSPTSGGAYEQYF
TRBJ2-5,.,TRBV5-1,TRBD2,TGCGCCAGCAGCCCTCCTGGACTAGCTGGTGAGACCCAGTACTTC,CASSPPGLAGETQYF